This T cell receptor beta chain was documented in a study of radiation and T cells in renal cell carcinoma. This CDR3 has 14 residues. Germline CDR1 is SGHRS and CDR2 is YFSETQ. Deletions cut 0 bases from V and 5 bases from J, with 11 bases between. As for time point: blood 2 weeks post-SBRT. Described treatment: 15 Gy SBRT to primary tumor, nephrectomy 4 weeks later. Radiation-treated patients gave blood at baseline, week 2 and week 4. TCRdb keeps only in-frame clones here, not all; method: immunoSEQ multiplex PCR. Of roughly 130,000 clones in the sample, 88% were seen once. This clonotype originated in a woman in her seventies with renal cell carcinoma. This chain uses TRBV5-1 with TRBJ1-2; D is unclear. The material was blood, obtained from a patient whose treatment included radiotherapy and nephrectomy. The CDR3 coding sequence is TGCGCCAGCAGCTTGGAGTCCCCCTGGTATGGCTACACCTTC. It yields the protein CASSLESPWYGYTF.